This T cell receptor beta chain appears in the sequencing data of a study of radiotherapy plus CTLA-4 blockade in lung cancer (dated by TCRdb to the late 2010s). Background on the whole study: Objective responses were observed in about 17% of enrolled patients, and disease control was achieved in less than 40%.

The method behind the library was the immunoSEQ multiplex PCR assay. The clones in this table, taken by TCRdb from immuneACCESS, are in-frame only. Not every clone is retained; where verified, under half of the shortfall comes from an unresolved V gene, and the cause of the rest is unknown. This sample has 70,000 to 95,000 clones in its table, and about 88% of those were observed once. The ten largest make up around 15% of the sample. Findings and caveats that apply to the study as a whole: After treatment with radiotherapy and ipilimumab, TCR clones that originated in tumors expanded in peripheral blood. The strongest predictors of response, as reported, were early dynamic changes in blood T cell clones along with a rise in serum interferon-beta after radiation.

From its cysteine to its phenylalanine, the CDR3 spans 13 amino acids. The CDR3 DNA has 39 bases and is translated from base 1. CDR1 and CDR2 were assigned from the germline V gene (reference sequence) as LNHDA and SQIVND. V loses 6 bases, J loses 5 bases, and the germline ends lie 13 bases apart. Points on this clone: What this receptor recognizes is not known. One base away there is no much larger clone; base qualities are not given.

Focal radiation therapy combined with CTLA-4 blockade (ipilimumab) was tested in patients with chemo-refractory metastatic non-small-cell lung cancer. The sequences come from peripheral blood, collected from a patient treated with radiotherapy plus ipilimumab. This receptor was obtained from a human donor with non-small cell lung cancer that progressed on radiotherapy plus ipilimumab. This chain joins TRBV19 to TRBJ1-2; TRBD1 might be the D gene, on 6 matching bases. The DNA sequence is TGTGCCAGTAGACGGACAGCCTCTTATGGCTACACCTTC. This translates into CASRRTASYGYTF. Reference TRBV19 and TRBJ1-2 genes cover what lies past the CDR3, so the full variable domain is DGGITQSPKYLFRKEGQNVTLSCEQNLNHDAMYWYRQDPGQGLRLIYYSQIVNDFQKGDIAEGYSVSREKKESFPLTVTSAQKNPTAFYLCASRRTASYGYTFGSGTRLTVV.